This T cell receptor (beta chain) is drawn from a study of blood T cell repertoires in COVID-19. Study-wide background: Acute-phase and convalescent COVID-19 samples originated in the United States, Italy and Spain.

This clone has more than one count but fewer than ten. V lost 2 bases, J lost 1 base, and 8 bases lay in between. Germline V gene sequence: CDR1 LNHDA, CDR2 SQIVND (reference sequence). The CDR3 contains 15 residues. Authors' processing steps: Estimates of nucleated cell counts were drawn from the amplification of reference gene primers. Assay: immunoSEQ multiplex PCR; the TCRdb copy retains only in-frame clones and omits some. V and J calls and clone size are copied from that table; D and trimming were computed from the DNA. Of under 150,000 clones listed, about 91% are singletons. The TCR sequence derives from a human donor in a cohort sampled during active COVID-19. Sequencing was carried out using peripheral blood. The chain couples TRBV19 to TRBJ2-2; D gene uncertain. The CDR3 nucleotides read TGTGCCAGTAGTATAAGTACTATGAACACCGGGGAGCTGTTTTTT. Its translation is CASSISTMNTGELFF.